Each of the 28 T cell receptor beta chains below was sequenced from the same sample in a study of T cells after yellow fever vaccination (dated by TCRdb to about 2019). The library was built by means of 5' RACE. Sequencer: Illumina HiSeq 2500. TCRdb ran its own pipeline on the public reads, namely fastp trimming at Q25 and MiXCR clone calling, and kept in-frame beta chains. Each CDR3 protein gets just one entry, which takes the most common genes and DNA from the rows behind it. Counted in this sample were some 500,000 distinct CDR3 sequences; 13% of them appeared once. Of the sample, over 12% is held by the ten largest clones. The treatment or condition label corresponds to: live attenuated yellow fever vaccine strain. The specimen was PBMCs, collected on the day of the yellow fever booster vaccination. The receptors were gathered from a man aged 30 to 39 who received the YFV17D yellow fever vaccine.

This clonotype was picked up a small number of times. The chain is built from TRBV12-3 or TRBV12-4 and TRBJ1-6; D is unclear. This CDR3 has 13 amino acids. With 6 bases removed from V and 11 bases from J, the gap between germline ends came to 14 bases. CDR3 DNA sequence: TGTGCCAGCAGCTTGTTCGGAGAGACACCCCTCCACTTT. Translating it yields CASSLFGETPLHF.

This clonotype showed up just a few times. The chain couples TRBV5-4 to TRBJ1-1; unclear D gene. CDR3 size: 12 residues. Germline loops: CDR1 SGHNT, CDR2 YYREEE (reference sequence). Trimming left V 0 bases short and J 5 bases short, with 5 bases between. CDR3 sequence: CASSLGQTEAFF. The CDR3 DNA sequence: TGTGCCAGCAGCTTGGGACAAACTGAAGCTTTCTTT.

The chain links TRBV7-9 to TRBJ2-1, with TRBD2 matching over 8 bases. Germline CDR1 is SEHNR and CDR2 is FQNEAQ (reference sequence). This CDR3 comprises 16 residues. V gave up 3 bases and J gave up 7 bases; unmatched junction bases: 11. The CDR3, as DNA: TGTGCCAGCAGCTTCTTACGGGAGGGCTTGAGGAATGAGCAGTTCTTC. Protein product: CASSFLREGLRNEQFF.

This clonotype was detected many times. The chain recombines TRBV5-1 with TRBJ2-1; no clear D gene. This CDR3 has 16 amino acids. Looked up from germline, CDR1 is SGHRS and CDR2 is YFSETQ. Trimming cost V 0 bases and J 0 bases, with 10 bases left between them. DNA for the CDR3: TGCGCCAGCAGCTTGGTAGCTCTAGACTCCTACAATGAGCAGTTCTTC. This encodes CASSLVALDSYNEQFF.

The chain combines TRBV3-1 with TRBJ1-4; 9 positions agree with TRBD1. Per the germline V gene, CDR1 is LGHDT and CDR2 is YNNKEL (reference sequence). This CDR3 is 14 amino acids long. With V trimmed by 6 bases and J by 8 bases, 7 bases remained unmatched. The CDR3 nucleotides are TGTGCCAGCAGGTTGGGACAGGGAGGAGAAAAACTGTTTTTT. Its translation: CASRLGQGGEKLFF. The whole variable domain, filled in from reference TRBV3-1 and TRBJ1-4, reads DTAVSQTPKYLVTQMGNDKSIKCEQNLGHDTMYWYKQDSKKFLKIMFSYNNKELIINETVPNRFSPKSPDKAHLNLHINSLELGDSAVYFCASRLGQGGEKLFFGSGTQLSVL.

In its sample, this clonotype was seen a few times. V usage is TRBV7-2 and J usage is TRBJ2-7; 8 nucleotides match TRBD1. Germline CDR1 is SGHTA and CDR2 is FQGNSA. The CDR3 has 17 amino acids. Trimming cost V 3 bases and J 0 bases; bases outside gene matches: 10. CDR3 bases: TGTGCCAGCAGCTTGGACAGGGATATGCGAAGCTCCTACGAGCAGTACTTC. Translating it yields CASSLDRDMRSSYEQYF.

Only a few counts were recorded for this clonotype. The V gene is TRBV11-1, the J gene TRBJ2-3, with D possibly TRBD2 on 5 matching bases. Germline-derived CDR1 and CDR2 are SGHAT and FQDESV (reference sequence). This CDR3 region has 15 residues. Trimming took 5 bases from V and 2 from J, leaving 14 bases between them. DNA for the CDR3: TGTGCCAGCAGCACAAACGGACTCGACACAGATACGCAGTATTTT. Protein product: CASSTNGLDTDTQYF.

The J gene is TRBJ1-4, the V gene TRBV15, with a weak D call TRBD1 (6 bases). Deletions cut 6 bases from V and 0 bases from J, with 11 bases between. Germline CDR1 is LNHNV and CDR2 is YYDKDF (reference sequence). CDR3 length: 15 amino acids. The CDR3 nucleotides are TGTGCCACCAGTCCATGGGGGCCAACTAATGAAAAACTGTTTTTT. As protein: CATSPWGPTNEKLFF.

The V and J genes are TRBV6-2 or TRBV6-3 and TRBJ2-1; 9 bases line up with TRBD2. Germline CDR1 is MNHEY and CDR2 is SVGEGT. The CDR3 extends over 16 amino acids. The V segment lost 5 bases and the J segment 3 bases; nucleotides outside the gene matches: 8. Here the CDR3 DNA reads TGTGCCAGCAGTCCACCGTTGCGGGAGGGCTACAATGAGCAGTTCTTC. It codes for CASSPPLREGYNEQFF.

This clonotype was counted only a few times. The chain carries TRBV7-2 and TRBJ2-1; 7 positions agree with TRBD2. The CDR3 has 15 residues. Germline V gene lookup returns CDR1 SGHTA and CDR2 FQGNSA. Unmatched junction bases numbered 9, after V lost 4 bases and J lost 6 bases. CDR3 bases: TGTGCCAGCAGCTCGAGCGGGATATTCCTCAATGAGCAGTTCTTC. Protein: CASSSSGIFLNEQFF.

This clonotype showed up just a few times. The rearrangement links TRBV12-3 or TRBV12-4 to TRBJ2-7; TRBD2 is a possible D gene (5 bases). Trimming left V 4 bases short and J 3 bases short, with 13 bases between. The CDR3 contains 14 residues. The CDR3 DNA reads TGTGCCAGCAGTTCAGGACCCCGGGGCTACGAGCAGTACTTC. It translates to CASSSGPRGYEQYF.

The chain carries TRBV6-1 and TRBJ1-5; D remains unclear. V lost 7 bases to trimming and J lost 4 bases, with 14 bases between them. This CDR3 is 14 amino acids long. Germline CDR1 is MNHNS and CDR2 is SASEGT. The CDR3 sequence is CASTPSGPNQPQHF. For the CDR3, the DNA is TGTGCCAGCACCCCGTCCGGCCCGAATCAGCCCCAGCATTTT.

This clonotype has a handful of counts. The J gene is TRBJ2-1, the V gene TRBV6-5; D is possibly TRBD1 or TRBD2 (5 bases each). V was clipped by 4 bases and J by 7 bases, with 11 bases between them. Germline V gene data show CDR1 as MNHEY and CDR2 as SVGAGI. There are 13 residues in the CDR3. The CDR3, as DNA: TGTGCCAGCAGTTGGACTGGGGCTAATGAGCAGTTCTTC. This gives the protein CASSWTGANEQFF.

This clonotype occurred a few times. The chain is built from TRBV6-5 and TRBJ1-2, with D hard to call. Trimming stripped 3 bases from V and 4 bases from J, with 12 bases between. Germline V gene lookup returns CDR1 MNHEY and CDR2 SVGAGI. This CDR3 spans 14 amino acids. CDR3 DNA sequence: TGTGCCAGCAGTTATACAGTAGGTCTCTATGGCTACACCTTC. This codes for CASSYTVGLYGYTF.

The chain has TRBV2 and TRBJ2-7, with D possibly TRBD1 on 5 matching bases. The CDR3 runs to 14 residues. Germline V gene sequence: CDR1 SNHLY, CDR2 FYNNEI. The ends were cut back, 4 bases at V and 3 bases at J, with 13 bases in the middle. This CDR3 reads CASSAETGIYEQYF. CDR3 in DNA: TGTGCCAGCAGTGCGGAAACAGGAATCTACGAGCAGTACTTC.

The chain uses TRBV5-5 and TRBJ2-1; D is possibly TRBD2 (6 bases). CDR1 SGHKS and CDR2 YYEKEE come from the germline V gene (reference sequence). Trimming stripped 1 base from V and 5 bases from J, with 13 bases between. The CDR3 has 15 residues. The CDR3 DNA follows: TGTGCCAGCAGCTTGTATCCTAGCGAGCACAATGAGCAGTTCTTC. It is translated as CASSLYPSEHNEQFF.

V is TRBV30 and J is TRBJ2-3; tentatively, D is TRBD1 (6 bases). CDR3 length: 15 residues. The germline V gene has CDR1 GTSNPN and CDR2 SVGIG (reference sequence). V lost 1 base, J lost 0 bases, and 11 bases lay in between. CDR3: CAWSAGTFSTDTQYF. The CDR3 DNA reads as TGTGCCTGGAGTGCCGGGACATTTAGCACAGATACGCAGTATTTT.

This clonotype was seen a handful of times. The chain combines TRBV1 with TRBJ2-7; the table gives TRBD2 as D, unverified against the DNA. TRBV1 is given as a pseudogene. This CDR3 contains 15 residues. The CDR3 DNA is TGCACCAGCATCTCACCCGTAGCGGCGGACTACGAGCAGTACTTC. It codes for CTSISPVAADYEQYF.

This clonotype was detected a few times. The genes are TRBV2 and TRBJ2-3; 11 bases match TRBD1. J gave up 6 bases and V 9 bases, and 11 bases lay outside the gene matches. The CDR3 has 15 amino acids. CDR1 and CDR2 from the germline V gene are SNHLY and FYNNEI. CDR3 DNA sequence: TGTGCCAGTGGCCCCCTGGACAGGGGGCTGGATACGCAGTATTTT. Translating gives CASGPLDRGLDTQYF.

In regard to this clonotype: Sequence at one end of the junction differs from germline and may be a read error. J is TRBJ2-3 and V is TRBV12-3 or TRBV12-4, with 12 bases aligning to TRBD2. The CDR3 extends over 19 amino acids. CDR3 sequence reads: CASSLLQGATSGRKDTQNF. As DNA, the CDR3 is TGTGCCAGCAGTTTACTACAGGGGGCGACTAGCGGGAGAAAGGATACGCAGAATTTT.

In this sample, this clonotype turned up a few times. The V and J genes are TRBV5-5 and TRBJ2-7; TRBD1 agrees at 7 bases. This CDR3 contains 15 residues. The V segment lost 4 bases and the J segment 1 base; nucleotides outside the gene matches: 8. The germline CDR1 and CDR2 sequences are SGHKS and YYEKEE (reference sequence). DNA of the CDR3: TGTGCCAGCAGCGGGGGACAGAGCCGATCCTACGAGCAGTACTTC. It codes for CASSGGQSRSYEQYF. The full variable domain, completed using reference TRBV5-5 and TRBJ2-7, is DAGVTQSPTHLIKTRGQQVTLRCSPISGHKSVSWYQQVLGQGPQFIFQYYEKEERGRGNFPDRFSARQFPNYSSELNVNALLLGDSALYLCASSGGQSRSYEQYFGPGTRLTVT.

This chain joins TRBV10-3 and TRBJ2-6; no clear D. Germline lookup yields CDR1 ENHRY and CDR2 SYGVKD. Trimming removed 2 bases at V and 1 base at J, with 12 bases between. CDR3 length: 17 residues. In nucleotides, the CDR3 is TGTGCCATCAGTGAGCGGGCAGGACCTTCTGGGGCCAACGTCCTGACTTTC. The encoded protein is CAISERAGPSGANVLTF.

This clonotype has a handful of counts. The J gene is TRBJ1-1, the V gene TRBV7-2, with unresolved D. CDR3 length equals 15 residues. The V end lost 1 base, the J end lost 0 bases, and 9 bases lay between the germline ends. In germline, CDR1 is SGHTA, CDR2 FQGNSA. CDR3 in amino acids: CASSLVVRMNTEAFF. The CDR3 nucleotides are TGTGCCAGCAGCTTAGTCGTCAGAATGAACACTGAAGCTTTCTTT.

The J gene is TRBJ2-7, the V gene TRBV14; the D gene is possibly TRBD2 (5 bases). Germline CDR1 SGHDN, CDR2 FVKESK. Trimming cost V 4 bases and J 6 bases, with 16 bases left between them. This CDR3 has 14 residues. This CDR3 is CASSPWSLGSEQYF. In DNA form, the CDR3 reads TGTGCCAGCAGCCCCTGGTCCCTTGGGAGCGAGCAGTACTTC.

This sequence joins TRBV18 and TRBJ2-1, with D tentatively TRBD1 or TRBD2 (6 bases each). Trimming stripped 4 bases from V and 12 bases from J, with 10 bases between. CDR3 length equals 11 residues. Per germline, CDR1 KGHSH and CDR2 LQKENI. CDR3 loop: CASSREGGQFF. CDR3 sequence (DNA): TGTGCCAGCTCACGCGAGGGGGGGCAGTTCTTC.

The chain has TRBV7-8 and TRBJ2-3; 8 positions match TRBD1. Germline V lookup: CDR1 SGHVS, CDR2 FQNEAQ. CDR3 length: 16 amino acids. The junction had 12 bases not matched to a gene; V was cut back by 4 bases and J by 6 bases. For the CDR3, the DNA is TGTGCCAGCAGCTCGAGGGGAAGGACAGGGAGGGATACGCAGTATTTT. It translates to CASSSRGRTGRDTQYF.

Only a few counts were recorded for this clonotype. The chain recombines TRBV11-2 with TRBJ2-1; TRBD2 agrees at 11 bases. V was clipped by 4 bases and J by 8 bases; unmatched bases: 10. Germline V gene data show CDR1 as SGHAT and CDR2 as FQNNGV. This CDR3 is 16 amino acids long. The CDR3 sequence: CASSSYLAGGEDEQFF. The CDR3 DNA reads TGTGCCAGCAGCTCATATCTAGCGGGAGGTGAGGATGAGCAGTTCTTC.

The chain's CDR3 is CATSRDFRTLGDTQYF. Here the CDR3 DNA reads TGTGCCACCAGCAGAGATTTTAGGACCCTGGGAGATACGCAGTATTTT. V and J are TRBV15 and TRBJ2-3; D is ambiguous. The ends were cut back, 0 bases at V and 5 bases at J, with 15 bases in the middle. The V gene's germline CDR1 is LNHNV and CDR2 YYDKDF (reference sequence). The CDR3 covers 16 residues.